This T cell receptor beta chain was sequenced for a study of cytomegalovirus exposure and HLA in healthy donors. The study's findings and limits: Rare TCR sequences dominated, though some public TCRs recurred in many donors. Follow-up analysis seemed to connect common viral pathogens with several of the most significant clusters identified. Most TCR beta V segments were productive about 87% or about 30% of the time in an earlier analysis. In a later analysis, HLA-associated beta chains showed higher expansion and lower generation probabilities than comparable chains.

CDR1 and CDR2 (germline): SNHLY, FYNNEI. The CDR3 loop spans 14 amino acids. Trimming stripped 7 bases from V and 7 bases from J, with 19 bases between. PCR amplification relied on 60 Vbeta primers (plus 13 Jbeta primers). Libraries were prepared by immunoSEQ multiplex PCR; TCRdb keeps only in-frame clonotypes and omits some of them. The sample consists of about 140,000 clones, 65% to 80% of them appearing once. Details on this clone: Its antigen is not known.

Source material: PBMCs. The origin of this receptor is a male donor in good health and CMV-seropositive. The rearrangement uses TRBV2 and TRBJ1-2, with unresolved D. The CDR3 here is CASNFAKLHGGYTF. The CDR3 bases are TGTGCCAGCAATTTCGCTAAGCTGCATGGTGGCTACACCTTC.